This TCR beta chain was captured in a study of identical twins. General study results and limits: For out-of-frame beta sequences, excess twin sharing was weaker. Cord blood beta clonotypes that were abundant carried fewer insertions, and memory repertoires showed no such trend.

Between the trimmed V and J ends, which lost 5 bases and 5 bases, there was a span of 13 bases. The CDR3 is 14 amino acids. Germline CDR1 and CDR2: LNHDA and SQIVND (reference sequence). As for this clonotype: Its target is not known.

Using its own MiXCR run on the 5' RACE reads, TCRdb lists one record per CDR3 protein. Seen here are about 530,000 distinct CDR3 sequences, about 20% observed once, and the top ten hold around 0.47%. The same sample was also used in a study of yellow fever vaccine responses in identical twins. That source adds: Twins reportedly showed a vaccine T cell response that seemed partly convergent and partly personalized.

The sequence was collected from a woman aged 18-35 years in good health. Source material: CD4+ T cells sorted from blood. The rearrangement uses TRBV19 and TRBJ2-4; D ambiguous. The CDR3 DNA sequence: TGTGCCAGTAGTCATCTGGGCGGCCAAAACATTCAGTACTTC. It codes for CASSHLGGQNIQYF.